These T cell receptor beta chains were read from a single sample in a study of blood T cell repertoires in COVID-19. The method was immunoSEQ multiplex PCR; TCRdb's version includes in-frame clones alone and lacks a portion of them. The repertoire includes fewer than 45,000 clones, around nine tenths of them detected once, and less than 50% sits in the top ten. The specimen sequenced was peripheral blood. These receptors were obtained from a man between 60 and 75 years old with active or convalescent COVID-19. Both conserved end residues are part of each CDR3. The order of the fields is CDR3 length, clone size, V gene, D gene, J gene, CDR3 protein, CDR3 DNA. D genes are given only for firm matches. For some rows the clone size is stated as once, few or many, or as a class when expanded; others skip it.

14	-	TRBV9	TRBD2	TRBJ2-1	CASSKAGGYNEQFF	TGTGCCAGCAGTAAAGCGGGAGGCTACAATGAGCAGTTCTTC
14	few	TRBV4-1	-	TRBJ1-2	CASAVGGSGYGYTF	TGCGCCAGCGCAGTTGGGGGGTCTGGCTATGGCTACACCTTC
11	-	TRBV5-1	-	TRBJ1-2	CASSLQGSYTF	TGCGCCAGCAGCTTACAGGGAAGCTACACCTTC
15	-	TRBV5-6	-	TRBJ1-1	CASSFGTALNTEAFF	TGTGCCAGCAGCTTTGGAACAGCTCTTAACACTGAAGCTTTCTTT
17	once	TRBV9	-	TRBJ1-6	CASSARGAGPFNSPLHF	TGTGCCAGCAGCGCGAGGGGTGCGGGACCGTTCAATTCACCCCTCCACTTT
14	-	TRBV3-1/TRBV3-2	-	TRBJ1-1	CASSRTPGNTEAFF	TGTGCCAGCAGCCGCACCCCCGGGAACACTGAAGCTTTCTTT
15	few	TRBV5-4	-	TRBJ1-2	CASSLIGVGHYGYTF	TGTGCCAGCAGCTTGATAGGGGTGGGTCACTATGGCTACACCTTC
14	-	TRBV11-2	TRBD2	TRBJ2-1	CASSSLAGGNEQFF	TGTGCCAGCAGCTCATTAGCGGGGGGCAATGAGCAGTTCTTC
16	-	TRBV2	TRBD2	TRBJ2-1	CASRASETSGYNEQFF	TGTGCCAGCAGAGCCTCCGAGACTAGCGGATACAATGAGCAGTTCTTC
16	-	TRBV5-1	TRBD2	TRBJ2-2	CASSLALAVGTGELFF	TGCGCCAGCAGCTTGGCCCTAGCGGTGGGCACCGGGGAGCTGTTTTTT
14	-	TRBV2	-	TRBJ2-4	CASSARTNQNIQYF	TGTGCCAGCAGTGCCCGGACAAACCAAAACATTCAGTACTTC
19	-	TRBV7-3	TRBD2	TRBJ2-6	CASSSPSGRDFSGANVLTF	TGTGCCAGCAGCTCCCCTAGCGGGAGGGATTTCTCTGGGGCCAACGTCCTGACTTTC
15	-	TRBV7-2	-	TRBJ1-2	CASSMGLTFIDGYTF	TGTGCCAGCAGCATGGGACTGACGTTTATAGATGGCTACACCTTC
15	-	TRBV18	TRBD1	TRBJ2-3	CASSSQGALGDTQYF	TGTGCCAGCTCGTCCCAGGGGGCCTTGGGAGATACGCAGTATTTT
18	-	TRBV10-3	TRBD1	TRBJ2-7	CAISEPRDRGLPSYEQYF	TGTGCCATCAGTGAGCCCCGGGACAGGGGACTACCATCCTACGAGCAGTACTTC
15	-	TRBV2	TRBD2	TRBJ2-5	CASKKGSGSLETQYF	TGTGCCAGCAAGAAGGGTAGCGGGAGTTTGGAGACCCAGTACTTC
13	-	TRBV10-3	-	TRBJ1-1	CAISEMMATEAFF	TGTGCCATCAGTGAGATGATGGCCACTGAAGCTTTCTTT
16	-	TRBV5-1	TRBD2	TRBJ2-1	CASSRVAGGRYNEQFF	TGCGCCAGCAGCAGGGTAGCGGGAGGTCGGTACAATGAGCAGTTCTTC
13	-	TRBV6-4	-	TRBJ2-3	CASRFSGTDTQYF	TGTGCCAGCAGATTCTCCGGCACAGATACGCAGTATTTT
14	-	TRBV7-8	-	TRBJ1-2	CASSPATANYGYTF	TGTGCCAGCAGCCCGGCGACAGCTAACTATGGCTACACCTTC
16	-	TRBV6-5	-	TRBJ1-2	CASSYSTVAGDYGYTF	TGTGCCAGCAGTTACTCGACGGTTGCAGGGGACTATGGCTACACCTTC
14	few	TRBV5-1	TRBD1	TRBJ2-2	CASSAGQETGELFF	TGCGCCAGCAGCGCGGGACAGGAGACCGGGGAGCTGTTTTTT
15	-	TRBV11-2	TRBD2	TRBJ2-1	CASRGLAGFHNEQFF	TGTGCCAGCAGGGGACTAGCGGGGTTTCACAATGAGCAGTTCTTC
16	-	TRBV10-2	TRBD2	TRBJ2-7	CASSVGSGRPPYEQYF	TGCGCCAGCAGTGTAGGTAGCGGGAGGCCCCCCTACGAGCAGTACTTC
17	-	TRBV5-1	TRBD2	TRBJ2-3	CASSLKASGGLTDTQYF	TGCGCCAGCAGCTTGAAGGCTAGCGGGGGACTCACAGATACGCAGTATTTT
13	-	TRBV6-5	-	TRBJ2-7	CASSYSRITEQYF	TGTGCCAGCAGTTACTCGAGAATCACCGAGCAGTACTTC
13	-	TRBV19	TRBD2	TRBJ2-7	CASNREGLEEQYF	TGTGCCTCCAATCGGGAGGGCCTAGAGGAGCAGTACTTC
17	-	TRBV6-1	-	TRBJ2-3	CASSERSRQKSTDTQYF	TGTGCCAGCAGTGAAAGGTCCAGACAGAAAAGCACAGATACGCAGTATTTT
14	once	TRBV9	-	TRBJ1-3	CASSVVSTGNTIYF	TGTGCCAGCAGCGTAGTGAGTACTGGAAACACCATATATTTT
14	once	TRBV27	TRBD2	TRBJ2-7	CASSLAGGAYEQYF	TGTGCCAGCAGTTTAGCGGGGGGTGCCTACGAGCAGTACTTC
14	-	TRBV18	TRBD1	TRBJ1-1	CASSPRTGNTEAFF	TGTGCCAGCTCACCAAGGACAGGAAACACTGAAGCTTTCTTT
15	-	TRBV19	-	TRBJ1-2	CASRGAREANYGYTF	TGTGCCAGCAGGGGCGCCAGGGAAGCTAACTATGGCTACACCTTC
13	-	TRBV30	-	TRBJ2-7	CAWSVSRVYEQYF	TGTGCCTGGAGTGTATCGCGGGTTTACGAGCAGTACTTC
14	-	TRBV6-5	TRBD1	TRBJ1-5	CASSDRQGAQPQHF	TGTGCCAGCAGCGACCGACAGGGGGCCCAGCCCCAGCATTTT
13	-	TRBV7-3	-	TRBJ1-5	CASSSGQNQPQHF	TGTGCCAGCAGCTCCGGACAGAATCAGCCCCAGCATTTT
16	-	TRBV7-9	TRBD2	TRBJ2-5	CASSPPRLAGTETQYF	TGTGCCAGCAGCCCCCCTCGACTAGCGGGGACAGAGACCCAGTACTTC
16	-	TRBV7-2	TRBD1	TRBJ1-5	CASSLGNRGGNQPQHF	TGTGCCAGCAGCTTAGGCAACAGGGGTGGCAATCAGCCCCAGCATTTT
15	-	TRBV6-5	-	TRBJ2-7	CATKRVPRGAYEQYF	TGTGCCACCAAACGGGTCCCCCGGGGTGCCTACGAGCAGTACTTC
14	-	TRBV27	-	TRBJ1-1	CASSPIRQYTEAFF	TGTGCCAGCAGTCCCATACGACAGTACACTGAAGCTTTCTTT
13	-	TRBV6-5	TRBD2	TRBJ2-7	CASKGGRENEQYF	TGTGCCAGCAAGGGCGGGAGAGAAAATGAGCAGTACTTC
18	-	TRBV2	TRBD2	TRBJ2-3	CASSEEGLAGPHTDTQYF	TGTGCCAGCAGTGAAGAGGGACTAGCGGGCCCCCACACAGATACGCAGTATTTT
14	-	TRBV9	-	TRBJ2-7	CASSVDGGHYEQYF	TGTGCCAGCAGCGTAGATGGCGGTCACTACGAGCAGTACTTC
14	-	TRBV3-1/TRBV3-2	TRBD2	TRBJ2-3	CASSRDYRTDTQYF	TGTGCCAGCAGCCGGGACTACCGCACAGATACGCAGTATTTT
16	-	TRBV9	-	TRBJ1-5	CASSPSTGSRNQPQHF	TGTGCCAGCAGCCCGTCGACAGGTTCCCGCAATCAGCCCCAGCATTTT
14	-	TRBV20-1	TRBD2	TRBJ2-7	CSASPGLAVYEQYF	TGCAGTGCTAGTCCGGGACTAGCGGTTTACGAGCAGTACTTC
16	few	TRBV24-1	-	TRBJ1-2	CATSDPNRVWDYGYTF	TGTGCCACCAGTGACCCTAACAGGGTTTGGGACTATGGCTACACCTTC
16	-	TRBV21-1	-	TRBJ1-5	CASSFCGRQGRQPQHF	TGTGCCAGCAGCTTCTGTGGTAGGCAGGGGAGACAGCCCCAGCATTTT
13	-	TRBV27	-	TRBJ1-1	CASSGGGRTEAFF	TGTGCCAGCAGTGGCGGGGGTCGCACTGAAGCTTTCTTT
15	-	TRBV7-3	-	TRBJ2-1	CASSDLPRSYNEQFF	TGTGCCAGCAGCGACCTACCGCGGAGCTACAATGAGCAGTTCTTC
15	-	TRBV5-1	TRBD2	TRBJ2-5	CASSVLQGGRETQYF	TGCGCCAGCAGCGTACTTCAGGGAGGGCGGGAGACCCAGTACTTC
15	-	TRBV7-2	-	TRBJ1-2	CASSLGGREGRGYTF	TGTGCCAGCAGCTTAGGAGGCAGGGAGGGGAGAGGCTACACCTTC
14	-	TRBV9	-	TRBJ2-7	CASSVATVSYEQYF	TGTGCCAGCAGCGTAGCGACAGTATCCTACGAGCAGTACTTC
14	few	TRBV10-3	-	TRBJ2-7	CAISEGLNTYEQYF	TGTGCCATCAGTGAGGGACTCAACACCTACGAGCAGTACTTC